Below, 27 T cell receptor beta chains from the same sample are listed, as sequenced in a study of cytomegalovirus exposure and HLA in healthy donors. Primers: 60 Vbeta forward and 13 Jbeta reverse. The table came from immunoSEQ multiplex PCR; TCRdb's copy has only in-frame clones and leaves some out. The data show 150,000 to 200,000 clones, 65% to 75% seen once. The sample consisted of PBMCs. These receptors were obtained from a girl aged 5 to 17 in good health and CMV-seronegative.

CDR3 amino acids: CAGGERGSSYEQYF. Written as DNA, the CDR3 is TGTGCAGGAGGGGAGCGGGGTAGCTCCTACGAGCAGTACTTC. The chain couples TRBV12-2 to TRBJ2-7; no DNA check was done on the table's D call, TRBD2. TRBV12-2 is a pseudogene. CDR3 length: 14 amino acids.

The chain links TRBV11-2 to TRBJ2-1; the D gene is possibly TRBD1 (6 bases). Trimming took off 3 bases at V and 0 bases at J, with 12 bases between the two ends. Germline CDR1 SGHAT, CDR2 FQNNGV. The CDR3 covers 16 residues. The CDR3 reads CASSFLTDSSYNEQFF. CDR3 DNA: TGTGCCAGCAGCTTCCTGACGGACAGCTCCTACAATGAGCAGTTCTTC.

J is TRBJ1-1 and V is TRBV11-3, with 7 bases that match TRBD1. V trimming: 5 bases; J trimming: 7 bases; junction bases outside the gene matches: 7. Germline V gene data show CDR1 as SGHNT and CDR2 as YENEEA. There are 13 residues in the CDR3. CDR3 sequence: CASSETRQGEAFF. The CDR3 bases are TGTGCCAGCAGCGAGACCCGACAGGGTGAAGCTTTCTTT.

The chain employs TRBV5-4 and TRBJ2-5; 13 nucleotides agree with TRBD2. V shed 4 bases and J 5 bases; nucleotides not matched to a gene: 8. This CDR3 spans 16 amino acids. Germline CDR1 reads SGHNT; CDR2 reads YYREEE (reference sequence). The CDR3 sequence is CASSGGTSGAGETQYF. The CDR3 bases are TGTGCCAGCAGCGGGGGGACTAGCGGGGCCGGGGAGACCCAGTACTTC.

The CDR3 spells CASSREGNSNQPQHF. Written as DNA, the CDR3 is TGCGCCAGCAGCCGCGAGGGAAATAGCAATCAGCCCCAGCATTTT. The chain carries TRBV5-1 and TRBJ1-5; no reliable D call. V lost 4 bases, J lost 0 bases, and 11 bases lay in between. The length of the CDR3 is 15 residues. Germline CDR1 SGHRS, CDR2 YFSETQ. Complete variable domain (other parts from reference TRBV5-1 and TRBJ1-5): KAGVTQTPRYLIKTRGQQVTLSCSPISGHRSVSWYQQTPGQGLQFLFEYFSETQRNKGNFPGRFSGRQFSNSRSEMNVSTLELGDSALYLCASSREGNSNQPQHFGDGTRLSIL.

The chain recombines TRBV19 with TRBJ1-1; 8 positions match TRBD1. The V gene end was trimmed by 9 bases and the J gene end by 12 bases; junction bases not matched to a gene: 18. The CDR3 contains 14 residues. Looked up from germline, CDR1 is LNHDA and CDR2 is SQIVND (reference sequence). CDR3 sequence reads: CASTRTGRALESFF. The CDR3 nucleotides are TGTGCCAGCACCCGGACAGGGCGGGCCTTAGAATCTTTCTTT.

The CDR3 nucleotides read TGTGCCAGCAATGTCCAGGGCCCACAGGAAGCTTTCTTT. Encoded protein: CASNVQGPQEAFF. The V call is TRBV28, the J call TRBJ1-1; D may be TRBD1 (5 bases). The CDR3 spans 13 residues. With 7 bases removed from V and 8 bases from J, the gap between germline ends came to 17 bases. Germline V gene sequence: CDR1 MDHEN, CDR2 SYDVKM.

This sequence joins TRBV4-2 and TRBJ1-2, with a possible D match to TRBD1 (5 bases). V lost 1 base, J lost 7 bases, and 19 bases lay in between. CDR1 and CDR2 from the germline V gene are LGHNA and YNFKEQ. The CDR3 sequence is 16 residues long. CDR3 in amino acids: CASSQGFNSAGAGYTF. CDR3 coding DNA: TGTGCCAGCAGCCAAGGGTTCAACTCTGCTGGGGCTGGCTACACCTTC.

The CDR3 sequence: CASSRQTGDIEAFF. For the CDR3, the DNA is TGCGCCAGCAGCCGCCAGACAGGGGATATTGAAGCTTTCTTT. This chain connects TRBV5-1 to TRBJ1-1; 8 bases align to TRBD1. The germline V gene encodes CDR1 SGHRS and CDR2 YFSETQ. The CDR3 contains 14 residues. After removal of 4 bases from V and 7 bases from J, the junction contained 9 bases not matched to a gene.

The chain has TRBV7-9 and TRBJ1-2; TRBD1 matches 12 bases. The trim removed 0 bases at V and 12 bases at J, leaving 5 bases unmatched. The CDR3 extends over 14 amino acids. In germline, CDR1 is SEHNR, CDR2 FQNEAQ (reference sequence). The CDR3 DNA reads TGTGCCAGCAGCTTAGCGGGGGACAGGGGGCTAGACACCTTC. Translated, it gives CASSLAGDRGLDTF.

The chain carries TRBV7-9 and TRBJ2-2, with a tentative D call TRBD2 (5 bases). Germline CDR1 reads SEHNR; CDR2 reads FQNEAQ (reference sequence). This CDR3 spans 12 amino acids. Trimming stripped 11 bases from V and 6 bases from J, with 13 bases between. The CDR3 region has the DNA TGTGCCGGGAGAGTCCGGGCCGGGGAGCTGTTTTTT. Protein: CAGRVRAGELFF.

The table lists this clone with a few counts. The J gene is TRBJ2-3, the V gene TRBV5-1; 8 bases are shared with TRBD2. The CDR3 consists of 16 residues. V shed 4 bases, J shed 5 bases, and the junction held 12 bases outside the gene matches. Germline CDR1 reads SGHRS; CDR2 reads YFSETQ. CDR3 in DNA: TGCGCCAGCAGCCCCGAGGGTGCGGGGGGTCTAGATACGCAGTATTTT. This encodes CASSPEGAGGLDTQYF.

The chain is built from TRBV19 and TRBJ2-3; D uncertain. The V gene lost 3 bases and the J gene lost 0 bases, with 10 bases spanning the gap. Germline V gene sequence: CDR1 LNHDA, CDR2 SQIVND (reference sequence). CDR3 length: 15 amino acids. CDR3 sequence reads: CASSILSTSTDTQYF. CDR3 DNA sequence: TGTGCCAGTAGTATTTTGTCGACAAGCACAGATACGCAGTATTTT.

This clone is classed as medium-sized. The chain couples TRBV6-4 to TRBJ2-3; 8 bases align to TRBD2. The junction had 4 bases not matched to a gene; V was cut back by 3 bases and J by 2 bases. The CDR3 runs to 15 residues. CDR1 and CDR2 from the germline V gene are MRHNA and SNTAGT. The DNA for the CDR3 is TGTGCCAGCAGTGAGCTAGCGGGTGTCACAGATACGCAGTATTTT. Residues: CASSELAGVTDTQYF.

The chain employs TRBV6-1 and TRBJ1-1; D uncertain. V was pared by 3 bases and J by 3 bases, with 5 bases between. Per germline, CDR1 MNHNS and CDR2 SASEGT. The CDR3 runs to 12 residues. The CDR3 sequence is CASSDPDTEAFF. The CDR3 region has the DNA TGTGCCAGCAGTGACCCCGACACTGAAGCTTTCTTT.

The chain carries TRBV6-1 and TRBJ2-1; 7 nucleotides match TRBD2. J was trimmed by 3 bases and V by 3 bases; bases with no gene match: 5. Germline V gene sequence: CDR1 MNHNS, CDR2 SASEGT. This CDR3 contains 15 residues. The CDR3 nucleotides are TGTGCCAGCAGTGAGGGAGGGCTAAGCTACAATGAGCAGTTCTTC. Translation: CASSEGGLSYNEQFF.

The V and J genes are TRBV27 and TRBJ1-1; tentatively, D is TRBD1 (5 bases). CDR1 and CDR2 (germline): MNHEY, SMNVEV (reference sequence). Trimming stripped 8 bases from V and 1 base from J, with 20 bases between. CDR3 length: 16 residues. The CDR3 region is CASSTHPRAWNTEAFF. The DNA for the CDR3 is TGTGCCAGCTCAACCCACCCCAGGGCTTGGAACACTGAAGCTTTCTTT.

The chain has TRBV7-8 and TRBJ1-5, with a weak D call TRBD1 (5 bases). Trimming shortened V by 5 bases and J by 5 bases, and 10 bases separated the two germline ends. This CDR3 comprises 13 residues. The germline CDR1 and CDR2 sequences are SGHVS and FQNEAQ. CDR3 residues: CASSVQGDQPQHF. The CDR3 region has the DNA TGTGCCAGCAGCGTCCAGGGTGATCAGCCCCAGCATTTT.

The chain is built from TRBV5-1 and TRBJ1-2, with D possibly being TRBD1 (6 bases). Trimming cost V 1 base and J 1 base, with 8 bases left between them. CDR1 is SGHRS and CDR2 is YFSETQ in the germline V gene. This CDR3 has 14 amino acids. CDR3 residues: CASSLSQGNYGYTF. For the CDR3, the DNA is TGCGCCAGCAGCTTGTCACAGGGTAACTATGGCTACACCTTC.

The CDR3 protein is CASSGQGSGETQYF. In DNA, the CDR3 is TGTGCCAGCAGTGGACAGGGTTCCGGGGAGACCCAGTACTTC. The J gene is TRBJ2-5, the V gene TRBV6-1, with 7 positions matching TRBD1. This CDR3 region has 14 residues. The trim removed 4 bases at V and 5 bases at J, leaving 7 bases unmatched. The germline CDR1 and CDR2 sequences are MNHNS and SASEGT.

This clone was counted a few times. J is TRBJ2-7 and V is TRBV7-6; 9 bases line up with TRBD1. The V gene end was trimmed by 3 bases and the J gene end by 5 bases; junction bases not matched to a gene: 5. This CDR3 contains 14 residues. CDR1 is SGHVS and CDR2 is FNYEAQ in the germline V gene. The CDR3 coding sequence is TGTGCCAGCAGCTTTGGACAGGGGAGGGACGAGCAGTACTTC. This encodes CASSFGQGRDEQYF.

The chain uses TRBV6-5 and TRBJ1-2; unclear D gene. V gave up 2 bases and J gave up 8 bases, with 21 bases separating them. Germline assignment: CDR1 MNHEY and CDR2 SVGAGI. The CDR3 spans 16 residues. CDR3 sequence reads: CASSYHPRRSKEGYTF. CDR3 bases: TGTGCCAGCAGTTACCACCCTCGGAGAAGCAAAGAAGGCTACACCTTC.

The chain joins TRBV2 to TRBJ2-5, with 10 bases fitting TRBD1. The V gene end was trimmed by 2 bases and the J gene end by 8 bases; junction bases not matched to a gene: 2. The CDR3 sequence is 13 residues long. The germline V gene encodes CDR1 SNHLY and CDR2 FYNNEI. CDR3 protein: CASSERQGATQYF. CDR3 bases: TGTGCCAGCAGTGAACGACAGGGGGCCACCCAGTACTTC.

The J gene is TRBJ1-1, the V gene TRBV4-2, with D possibly being TRBD1 (5 bases). Germline loops: CDR1 LGHNA, CDR2 YNFKEQ. This CDR3 is built from 16 residues. V dropped 0 bases and J dropped 0 bases, with 11 bases sitting between them. CDR3 sequence: CASSQEMTQVNTEAFF. The CDR3 bases are TGTGCCAGCAGCCAAGAAATGACACAGGTGAACACTGAAGCTTTCTTT.

The sample holds one count of this clone. This chain connects TRBV5-1 to TRBJ1-1; maybe TRBD1 (5 bases). The CDR3 covers 14 residues. Germline values: CDR1 SGHRS, CDR2 YFSETQ. V lost 0 bases and J 1 base, leaving 7 bases between the germline ends. The CDR3 sequence: CASSLGQSNTEAFF. The CDR3 DNA is TGCGCCAGCAGCTTGGGACAGTCGAACACTGAAGCTTTCTTT.

This clone was seen only once. The CDR3 DNA reads TGTGCCAGCAGTCAAACAGGGGGCTCAGGAAACACCATATATTTT. It is translated as CASSQTGGSGNTIYF. This rearrangement joins TRBV6-6 to TRBJ1-3; 9 nucleotides line up with TRBD1. The CDR3 is 15 amino acids. The V gene end was trimmed by 5 bases and the J gene end by 4 bases; junction bases not matched to a gene: 6. The germline gives CDR1 MNHNY, CDR2 SVGAGI (reference sequence).

This chain links TRBV5-1 with TRBJ2-3; no clear D. Looked up from germline, CDR1 is SGHRS and CDR2 is YFSETQ. The CDR3 is 15 residues long. Trimming took off 0 bases at V and 2 bases at J, with 10 bases between the two ends. The CDR3 here is CASSLGVVVTDTQYF. The DNA for the CDR3 is TGCGCCAGCAGCTTGGGAGTCGTAGTCACAGATACGCAGTATTTT.